What follows are 30 T cell receptor beta chains derived from one specimen sequenced in a study of T-cell reconstitution after alpha-beta-depleted transplantation in children. Molecular barcoding with unique molecular identifiers was used for the TCRbeta library. One entry per CDR3 protein results from TCRdb running MiXCR on the PCR reads. The profile shows about 240,000 distinct CDR3 sequences, around 12% of them singletons. The sequencing used PBMCs from the stem cell graft donor, collected from the stem cell graft. The source of these receptors is a human donor who donated a stem cell graft to a child with acute lymphoblastic leukemia.

In the case of this clonotype: This may come from a read error, since a much larger clone is one base off. The chain recombines TRBV7-2 with TRBJ2-3; 12 bases match TRBD1. CDR1 and CDR2 (germline): SGHTA, FQGNSA. V was clipped by 8 bases and J by 5 bases; unmatched bases: 11. The CDR3 covers 16 residues. The CDR3 nucleotides read TGTGCCAGCTGTAGGTACGGGACAGGGGGCCAAGATACGCAGTATTTT. It is translated as CASCRYGTGGQDTQYF.

This clonotype was seen more than once but under ten times. The CDR3 region is CASSQDQGQPQHF. CDR3 nucleotides: TGCGCCAGCAGCCAAGATCAGGGTCAGCCCCAGCATTTT. V usage is TRBV4-3 and J usage is TRBJ1-5, with D perhaps matching TRBD1 (5 bases). Germline lookup yields CDR1 LGHNA and CDR2 YSLEER. The germline V and J ends were trimmed by 0 bases and 6 bases, with 6 bases remaining between them. This CDR3 contains 13 residues.

This clonotype showed up many times. V and J are TRBV20-1 and TRBJ2-7; TRBD1 is a possible D gene (5 bases). V was clipped by 6 bases and J by 0 bases, with 12 bases between them. Looked up from germline, CDR1 is DFQATT and CDR2 is SNEGSKA (reference sequence). The CDR3 spans 13 residues. The CDR3 DNA is TGCAGTGCCAAGGGGTCCTCCTCCTACGAGCAGTACTTC. It yields the protein CSAKGSSSYEQYF.

The V call is TRBV4-3, the J call TRBJ1-5, with a weak D call TRBD1 (6 bases). Trimming shortened V by 0 bases and J by 8 bases, and 14 bases separated the two germline ends. The CDR3 totals 15 residues. Germline V gene sequence: CDR1 LGHNA, CDR2 YSLEER. The CDR3 region is CASSQEGGGLKPQHF. The CDR3 DNA reads as TGCGCCAGCAGCCAAGAGGGGGGGGGCCTTAAGCCCCAGCATTTT.

This clonotype was counted at least ten times. CDR3: CASSVYRGMGEKLFF. The CDR3, as DNA: TGTGCCAGCAGTGTTTACAGGGGAATGGGTGAAAAACTGTTTTTT. The V call is TRBV6-1, the J call TRBJ1-4; 7 bases align to TRBD1. V lost 4 bases and J lost 7; bases outside the gene matches: 9. The CDR3 runs to 15 residues. CDR1 and CDR2 from the germline V gene are MNHNS and SASEGT.

The V and J genes are TRBV2 and TRBJ2-1, with D uncertain. The CDR3 is 13 amino acids. Germline CDR1 SNHLY, CDR2 FYNNEI. V lost 0 bases and J lost 8, with 8 bases in between. The CDR3 here is CASSEAHSDEQFF. Written as DNA, the CDR3 is TGTGCCAGCAGTGAAGCGCACAGCGATGAGCAGTTCTTC.

There are many counts of this clonotype. CDR3 loop: CASSLRSPGWGSTEAFF. The CDR3 DNA sequence: TGTGCCAGCAGCTTACGTTCCCCAGGTTGGGGGTCCACTGAAGCTTTCTTT. V and J are TRBV7-2 and TRBJ1-1, with D tentatively TRBD1 (5 bases). The CDR3 is 17 residues long. V lost 2 bases and J lost 4, with 20 bases in between. CDR1 and CDR2 from the germline V gene are SGHTA and FQGNSA.

Many counts were recorded for this clonotype. The rearrangement uses TRBV29-1 and TRBJ1-1, with no clear D. CDR1 and CDR2 from the germline V gene are SQVTM and ANQGSEA. This CDR3 region has 13 residues. V lost 8 bases and J 0 bases, leaving 13 bases between the germline ends. This CDR3 reads CSNEVSMNTEAFF. The CDR3 coding sequence is TGCAGCAACGAGGTCAGCATGAACACTGAAGCTTTCTTT.

This clonotype was observed many times. The chain links TRBV4-3 to TRBJ2-7; TRBD2 matches at 8 bases. Germline trimming cut 4 bases from V and 2 bases from J; bases unmatched to any gene: 16. The CDR3 is 18 amino acids. From germline, CDR1 is LGHNA and CDR2 YSLEER. CDR3 nucleotide sequence: TGCGCCAGCAGCCGAAAAGCGGGGGTGGCGAGCCTTACCTACGAGCAGTACTTC. It translates to CASSRKAGVASLTYEQYF.

There are a few counts of this clonotype. This chain connects TRBV14 to TRBJ1-1, with unresolved D. The ends were cut back, 1 base at V and 10 bases at J, with 13 bases in the middle. Germline-derived CDR1 and CDR2 are SGHDN and FVKESK. This CDR3 has 13 residues. The CDR3 loop is CASSQVSVYGAFF. Here the CDR3 DNA reads TGTGCCAGCAGCCAAGTTTCAGTGTACGGAGCTTTCTTT.

Ten or more counts support this clonotype. This rearrangement joins TRBV12-3 or TRBV12-4 to TRBJ2-3; a possible D gene is TRBD2 (5 bases). This CDR3 is built from 13 residues. V was shortened by 10 bases and J by 3 bases, with 14 bases between the two germline ends. The CDR3 nucleotides are TGTGCCACCCAGACGAGGGAAACAGATACGCAGTATTTT. This codes for CATQTRETDTQYF.

The chain links TRBV11-2 to TRBJ2-1; possibly TRBD2 for D (5 bases). Germline CDR1 and CDR2: SGHAT and FQNNGV. Trimming took off 4 bases at V and 7 bases at J, with 14 bases between the two ends. The CDR3 totals 14 residues. CDR3 DNA: TGTGCCAGCAGCTCGGGATTCGGTAGGAATGAGCAGTTCTTC. This translates into CASSSGFGRNEQFF.

This clonotype came up many times. This chain uses TRBV20-1 with TRBJ1-6; unclear D gene. Germline CDR1 is DFQATT and CDR2 is SNEGSKA (reference sequence). Trimming removed 6 bases at V and 0 bases at J, with 15 bases between. This CDR3 has 16 amino acids. The CDR3 DNA sequence: TGCAGTGCAGCCAGGCGGATAAGCTCCTATAATTCACCCCTCCACTTT. Amino acid sequence: CSAARRISSYNSPLHF.

The rearrangement joins TRBV25-1 to TRBJ2-5; D gene ambiguous. With 0 bases removed from V and 1 base from J, the gap between germline ends came to 6 bases. In germline, CDR1 is MGHDK, CDR2 SYGVNS. This CDR3 region has 14 residues. CDR3 DNA sequence: TGTGCCAGCAGTGAATACAAATTCCAAGAGACCCAGTACTTC. This translates into CASSEYKFQETQYF.

This rearrangement joins TRBV5-4 to TRBJ2-4; TRBD2 might be the D (6 bases). Germline V CDR1 and CDR2: SGHNT, YYREEE (reference sequence). The ends were cut back, 7 bases at V and 4 bases at J, with 15 bases in the middle. The CDR3 totals 14 residues. DNA of the CDR3: TGTGCCAGCCATGGTGGAGGGGAGAAAAACATTCAGTACTTC. Its protein is CASHGGGEKNIQYF.

This clonotype was seen repeatedly, ten times or more. The chain employs TRBV11-3 and TRBJ2-1, with 8 bases lining up with TRBD1. This CDR3 has 14 residues. V dropped 0 bases and J dropped 9; count of bases not matched to a gene: 4. Looked up from germline, CDR1 is SGHNT and CDR2 is YENEEA. The CDR3 DNA is TGTGCCAGCAGCTTAGAGGGACAGGTGGGTGAGCAGTTCTTC. It encodes CASSLEGQVGEQFF.

Here the CDR3 DNA reads TGTGCCAGCAGCTCACAGGGGGGCTCCTACGAGCAGTACTTC. Translated: CASSSQGGSYEQYF. This chain joins TRBV7-2 and TRBJ2-7, with 8 bases matching TRBD1. V dropped 4 bases and J dropped 0; count of bases not matched to a gene: 2. Germline values: CDR1 SGHTA, CDR2 FQGNSA. CDR3 length equals 14 residues. Variable domain in full (rest from reference TRBV7-2 and TRBJ2-7): GAGVSQSPSNKVTEKGKDVELRCDPISGHTALYWYRQSLGQGLEFLIYFQGNSAPDKSGLPSDRFSAERTGGSVSTLTIQRTQQEDSAVYLCASSSQGGSYEQYFGPGTRLTVT.

This clonotype was recorded many times. The chain is built from TRBV20-1 and TRBJ2-7; D possibly corresponds to TRBD1 (6 bases). The CDR3 has 15 residues. V gave up 5 bases and J gave up 2 bases, with 19 bases separating them. Germline V gene data show CDR1 as DFQATT and CDR2 as SNEGSKA (reference sequence). Here the CDR3 reads CSARNPQGTPYEQYF. The CDR3 bases are TGCAGTGCTCGGAATCCACAGGGTACCCCCTACGAGCAGTACTTC.

This clonotype occurred many times. The rearrangement joins TRBV15 to TRBJ2-7, with D hard to call. Trimming removed 0 bases at V and 0 bases at J, with 6 bases between. This CDR3 has 14 amino acids. Germline-derived CDR1 and CDR2 are LNHNV and YYDKDF (reference sequence). CDR3 sequence: CATSRDVASYEQYF. As DNA, the CDR3 is TGTGCCACCAGCAGAGATGTGGCCTCCTACGAGCAGTACTTC.

This clonotype was seen at least ten times. V and J are TRBV15 and TRBJ1-2; unclear D gene. The CDR3 spans 14 residues. In germline, CDR1 is LNHNV, CDR2 YYDKDF (reference sequence). V shed 2 bases and J shed 1 base, with 8 bases lying between them. CDR3 DNA sequence: TGTGCCACCAGCAGAAGTTCAAATAACTATGGCTACACCTTC. Encoded protein: CATSRSSNNYGYTF.

This clonotype was observed a few times. The chain carries TRBV6-6 and TRBJ2-6; tentative D call: TRBD1 (5 bases). Germline V CDR1 and CDR2: MNHNY, SVGAGI (reference sequence). The germline V and J ends were trimmed by 9 bases and 5 bases, with 8 bases remaining between them. This CDR3 contains 12 residues. The CDR3 coding sequence is TGTGCCAGTAGGGGCTGGGCCAACGTCCTGACTTTC. Its translation: CASRGWANVLTF.

Many counts were recorded for this clonotype. The chain employs TRBV12-3 or TRBV12-4 and TRBJ1-1; D is possibly TRBD1 (5 bases). The CDR3 is 17 residues long. The V gene lost 6 bases and the J gene lost 0 bases, with 20 bases spanning the gap. DNA of the CDR3: TGTGCCAGCAGCCCTGACAGCCGATACCTTCTGAACACTGAAGCTTTCTTT. It is translated as CASSPDSRYLLNTEAFF.

The genes are TRBV19 and TRBJ1-1; perhaps TRBD1 as D (5 bases). The CDR3 spans 15 residues. Germline loops: CDR1 LNHDA, CDR2 SQIVND (reference sequence). The V end was cut by 3 bases, the J end by 1 base, with 12 bases between. CDR3 region: CASSIATRGNTEAFF. The DNA for the CDR3 is TGTGCCAGTAGTATCGCAACGAGGGGGAACACTGAAGCTTTCTTT.

In this sample, this clonotype turned up many times. The chain carries TRBV3-1 and TRBJ2-7, with D perhaps matching TRBD1 or TRBD2 (5 bases each). Germline V gene sequence: CDR1 LGHDT, CDR2 YNNKEL (reference sequence). V was shortened by 4 bases and J by 3 bases, with 19 bases between the two germline ends. The CDR3 runs to 16 residues. CDR3 region: CASSPRPGALDYEQYF. CDR3 sequence (DNA): TGTGCCAGCAGCCCCCGCCCCGGGGCACTGGACTACGAGCAGTACTTC.

This clonotype has ten or more counts. The chain is built from TRBV6-1 and TRBJ2-7; perhaps TRBD2 as D (5 bases). CDR3 length equals 13 residues. V gave up 5 bases and J gave up 2 bases, with 10 bases separating them. CDR1 is MNHNS and CDR2 is SASEGT in the germline V gene. The CDR3 nucleotides are TGTGCCAGCAGTACCCGGGGTCCCTACGAGCAGTACTTC. Translating gives CASSTRGPYEQYF.

Many counts were recorded for this clonotype. This sequence joins TRBV28 and TRBJ1-4, with D hard to call. V lost 3 bases and J lost 10, with 6 bases in between. Germline V gives CDR1 MDHEN, CDR2 SYDVKM. The CDR3 is 11 residues long. CDR3 bases: TGTGCCAGCAGTTTTTCGGGAAAACTGTTTTTT. Residues: CASSFSGKLFF.

This clonotype was detected many times. The chain uses TRBV6-5 and TRBJ2-1; 10 bases align to TRBD1. Germline lookup yields CDR1 MNHEY and CDR2 SVGAGI. The V segment lost 5 bases and the J segment 3 bases; nucleotides outside the gene matches: 4. The CDR3 totals 15 residues. The CDR3 DNA is TGTGCCAGCAGTACCGACAGGGGGCTCTACAATGAGCAGTTCTTC. It translates to CASSTDRGLYNEQFF.

The V call is TRBV4-2, the J call TRBJ1-1, with a tentative D call TRBD1 (5 bases). V gave up 0 bases and J gave up 2 bases, with 7 bases separating them. The CDR3 has 14 amino acids. Germline V lookup: CDR1 LGHNA, CDR2 YNFKEQ. As DNA, the CDR3 is TGTGCCAGCAGCCAAGAACAGGACAACACTGAAGCTTTCTTT. Protein: CASSQEQDNTEAFF.

Concerning this clonotype itself: A much larger clone sits a single nucleotide away, making a read error possible. The chain links TRBV6-2 or TRBV6-3 to TRBJ1-1; D is unclear. The germline V gene encodes CDR1 MNHEY and CDR2 SVGEGT. This CDR3 is 13 amino acids long. The CDR3 is CASSYSGDHEAYF. The CDR3 nucleotides read TGTGCCAGCAGTTACTCGGGAGATCATGAAGCTTACTTT.

The J gene is TRBJ2-5, the V gene TRBV2; D tentatively reads TRBD1 or TRBD2 (5 bases each). This CDR3 comprises 13 residues. CDR1 is SNHLY and CDR2 is FYNNEI in the germline V gene. Deletions cut 4 bases from V and 2 bases from J, with 8 bases between. CDR3 in DNA: TGTGCCAGCAGTGGCGAGGGGCAAGAGACCCAGTACTTC. Residues: CASSGEGQETQYF.